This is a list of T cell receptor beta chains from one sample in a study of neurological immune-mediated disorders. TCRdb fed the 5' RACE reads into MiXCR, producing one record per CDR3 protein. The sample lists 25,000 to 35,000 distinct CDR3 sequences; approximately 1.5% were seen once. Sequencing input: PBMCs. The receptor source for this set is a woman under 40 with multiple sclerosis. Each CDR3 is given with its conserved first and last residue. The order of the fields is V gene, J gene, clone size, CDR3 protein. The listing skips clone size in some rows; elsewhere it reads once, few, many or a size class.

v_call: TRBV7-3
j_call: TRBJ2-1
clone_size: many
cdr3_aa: CASSPTQGSNEQFF

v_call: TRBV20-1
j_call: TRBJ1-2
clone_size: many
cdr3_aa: CSARDYPGANYGYTF

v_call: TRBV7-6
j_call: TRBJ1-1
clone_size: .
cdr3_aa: CASSSKPGGTEAFF

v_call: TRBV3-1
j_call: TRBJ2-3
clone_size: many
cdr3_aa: CASSQGSRDTQYF

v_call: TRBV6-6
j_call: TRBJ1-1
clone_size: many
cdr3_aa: CASSYFDPNTEAFF

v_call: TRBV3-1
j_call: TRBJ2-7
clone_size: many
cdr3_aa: CASSQAGNRYEQYF

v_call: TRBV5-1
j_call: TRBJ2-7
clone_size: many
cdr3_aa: CASSPQGNEQYF

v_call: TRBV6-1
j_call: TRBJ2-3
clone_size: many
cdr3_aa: CASSVGTDTQYF

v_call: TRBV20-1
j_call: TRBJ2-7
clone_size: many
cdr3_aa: CSAREGQGDEQYF

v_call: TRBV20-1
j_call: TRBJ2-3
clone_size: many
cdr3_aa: CSARGPHGLGGADTQYF

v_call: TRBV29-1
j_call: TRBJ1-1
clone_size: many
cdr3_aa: CSVVNTEAFF

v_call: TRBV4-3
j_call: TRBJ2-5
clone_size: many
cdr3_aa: CASSKAGVETQYF

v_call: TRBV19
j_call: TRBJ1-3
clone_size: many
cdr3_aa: CASRGNTIYF

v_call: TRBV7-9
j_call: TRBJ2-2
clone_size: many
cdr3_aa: CASSFRPLLTGELFF

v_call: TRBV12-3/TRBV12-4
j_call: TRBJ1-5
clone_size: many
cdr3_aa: CASSYGLRINQPQHF

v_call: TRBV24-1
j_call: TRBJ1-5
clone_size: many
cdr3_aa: CATSDSGIQGQPQHF

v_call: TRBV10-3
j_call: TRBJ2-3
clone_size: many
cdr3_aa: CAISDLVGRDTQYF

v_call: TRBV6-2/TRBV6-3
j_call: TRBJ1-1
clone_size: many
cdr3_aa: CASNQGAGAEAFF

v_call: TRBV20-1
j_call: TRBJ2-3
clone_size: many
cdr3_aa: CSALGDRAVDTQYF

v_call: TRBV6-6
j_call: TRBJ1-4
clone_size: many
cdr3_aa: CASSGGRNEKLFF

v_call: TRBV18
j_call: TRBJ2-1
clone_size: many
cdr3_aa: CASSIQGALNNEQFF

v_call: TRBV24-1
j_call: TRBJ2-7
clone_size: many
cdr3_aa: CATSDGTAYEQYF

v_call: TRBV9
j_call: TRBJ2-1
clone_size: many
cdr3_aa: CASSVVSGGADNEQFF

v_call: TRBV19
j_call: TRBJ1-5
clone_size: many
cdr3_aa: CASSTGVIPVYSNQPQHF

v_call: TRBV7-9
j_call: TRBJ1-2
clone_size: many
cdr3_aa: CASSPGPNYGYTF

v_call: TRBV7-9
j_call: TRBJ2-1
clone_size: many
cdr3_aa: CASSPDLAGGRVEQFF

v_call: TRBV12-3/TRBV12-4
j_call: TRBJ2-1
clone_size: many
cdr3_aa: CASSFPGLASYNEQFF

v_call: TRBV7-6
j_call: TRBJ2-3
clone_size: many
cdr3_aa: CASSLGEDTQYF

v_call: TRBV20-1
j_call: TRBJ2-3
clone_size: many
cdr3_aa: CSARATSGTVDGDITDTQYF

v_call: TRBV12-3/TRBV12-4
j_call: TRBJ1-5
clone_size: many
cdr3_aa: CASSPRGRSNQPQHF

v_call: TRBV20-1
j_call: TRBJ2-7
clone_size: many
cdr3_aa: CSARTGTQHYEQYF

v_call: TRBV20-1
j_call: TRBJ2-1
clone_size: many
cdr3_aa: CSARGLRGEGNEQFF

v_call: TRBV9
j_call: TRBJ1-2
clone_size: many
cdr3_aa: CASSAPGTGFYGYTF

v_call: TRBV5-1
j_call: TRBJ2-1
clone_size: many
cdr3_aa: CASSKLAGTYNEQFF

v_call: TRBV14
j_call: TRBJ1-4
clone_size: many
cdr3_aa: CASSRTGYNEKLFF

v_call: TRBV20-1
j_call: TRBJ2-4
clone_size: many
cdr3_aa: CSASNWRSIHIQYF

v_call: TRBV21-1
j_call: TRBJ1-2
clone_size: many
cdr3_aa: CASSKRGGNPDGYTF

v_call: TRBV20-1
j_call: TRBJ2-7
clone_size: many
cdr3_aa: CSARRLDYEQYF

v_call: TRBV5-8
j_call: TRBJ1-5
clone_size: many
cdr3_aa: CASSLLGTANQPQHF

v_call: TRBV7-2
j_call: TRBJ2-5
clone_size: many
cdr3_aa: CASSAWGLAGEETQYF

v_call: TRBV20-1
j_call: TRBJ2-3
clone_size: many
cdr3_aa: CSAHPTSGGTDTQYF

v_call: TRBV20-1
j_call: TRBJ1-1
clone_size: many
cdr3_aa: CSASESGPSEAFF

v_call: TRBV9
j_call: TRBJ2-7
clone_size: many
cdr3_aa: CASSSSPLREQYF

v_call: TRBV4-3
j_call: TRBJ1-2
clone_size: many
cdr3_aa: CASSQVGTPYGYTF

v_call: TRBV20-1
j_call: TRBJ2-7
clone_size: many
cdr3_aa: CSAGLAGTSSYEQYF

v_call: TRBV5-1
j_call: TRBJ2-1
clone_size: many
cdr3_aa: CASSLQVNEQFF

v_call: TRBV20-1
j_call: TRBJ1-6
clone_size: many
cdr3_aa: CSARDRGNSPLHF

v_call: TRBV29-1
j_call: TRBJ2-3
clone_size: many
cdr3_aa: CSVPGLALRDTQYF

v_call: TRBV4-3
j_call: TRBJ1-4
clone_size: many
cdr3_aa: CASSQNRGRWDEKLFF

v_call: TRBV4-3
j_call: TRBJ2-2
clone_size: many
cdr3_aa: CASSQPTVNTGELFF

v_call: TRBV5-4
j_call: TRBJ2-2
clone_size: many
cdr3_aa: CASSPGRRGELFF

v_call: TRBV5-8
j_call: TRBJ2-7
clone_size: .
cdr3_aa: CASSFWGLAYEQYF

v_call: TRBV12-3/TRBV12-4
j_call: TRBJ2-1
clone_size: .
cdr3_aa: CASSLSESSYNEQFF

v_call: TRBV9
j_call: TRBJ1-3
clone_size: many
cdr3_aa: CASSSDRSSSGNTIYF